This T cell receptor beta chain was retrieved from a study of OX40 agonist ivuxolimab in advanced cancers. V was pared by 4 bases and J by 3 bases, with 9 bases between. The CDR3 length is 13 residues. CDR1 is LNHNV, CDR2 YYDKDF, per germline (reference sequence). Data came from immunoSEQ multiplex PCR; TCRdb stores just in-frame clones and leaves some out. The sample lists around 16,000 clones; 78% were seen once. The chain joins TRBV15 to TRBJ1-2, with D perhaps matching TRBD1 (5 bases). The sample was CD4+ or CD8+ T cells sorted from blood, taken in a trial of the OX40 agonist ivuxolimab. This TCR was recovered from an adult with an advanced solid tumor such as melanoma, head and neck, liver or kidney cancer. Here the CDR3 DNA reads TGTGCCACCAGCATGGGACGGTACTATGGCTACACCTTC. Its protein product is CATSMGRYYGYTF.